These 27 T cell receptor beta chains originate from one sample sequenced in a study of identical twins (dated by TCRdb to about 2016). Libraries were made using 5' RACE. Instrument used: Illumina HiSeq 2000. TCRdb passed the public sequencing reads through fastp at Q25 and MiXCR, retaining productive beta sequences. Rows are unified per CDR3 protein, each entry keeping the most common DNA and genes. The sample includes approximately 210,000 distinct CDR3 sequences, with roughly a tenth observed a single time. Of the sample, 5% to 6.5% is held by the ten largest clones. The sequencing input was memory (CD45RO+) T cells sorted from blood. The cell subset or site label, as the study defines it: CD45RO+ enriched T cells. These receptors were collected from a young woman in good health.

This clonotype came up a few times. The rearrangement links TRBV4-1 to TRBJ2-3; D is unclear. The CDR3 totals 11 residues. The V end lost 4 bases, the J end lost 5 bases, and 4 bases lay between the germline ends. Germline assignment: CDR1 MGHRA and CDR2 YSYEKL. CDR3 in amino acids: CASSRGDTQYF. The CDR3 DNA sequence: TGCGCCAGCAGCCGCGGAGATACGCAGTATTTT.

This clonotype was picked up many times. V and J are TRBV15 and TRBJ2-2; a weak D match, TRBD2 (6 bases). This CDR3 spans 14 amino acids. Trimming took 8 bases from V and 2 from J, leaving 12 bases between them. CDR1 LNHNV and CDR2 YYDKDF come from the germline V gene (reference sequence). The CDR3 region is CATRWRENTGELFF. The CDR3 DNA reads as TGTGCCACCCGGTGGCGGGAAAACACCGGGGAGCTGTTTTTT.

This clonotype was detected many times. The chain uses TRBV6-1 and TRBJ1-1; D not certain. The CDR3 consists of 15 residues. The V gene's germline CDR1 is MNHNS and CDR2 SASEGT. Between the trimmed V and J ends, which lost 6 bases and 2 bases, there was a span of 16 bases. The CDR3 DNA sequence: TGTGCCAGCAGACCTAGCCCCTATTCTAACACTGAAGCTTTCTTT. As protein: CASRPSPYSNTEAFF.

There are a few counts of this clonotype. The chain uses TRBV20-1 and TRBJ2-3, with D uncertain. Trimming removed 3 bases from V and 3 bases from J, with 10 bases in between. Per the germline V gene, CDR1 is DFQATT and CDR2 is SNEGSKA (reference sequence). The CDR3 extends over 13 amino acids. The CDR3 coding sequence is TGCAGTGCTAGCCAAGCCTATACAGATACGCAGTATTTT. Residues: CSASQAYTDTQYF.

This clonotype was seen repeatedly, ten times or more. CDR3 residues: CSAFPGYTFNEQFF. The CDR3 coding sequence is TGCAGTGCGTTCCCGGGATATACTTTCAATGAGCAGTTCTTC. The chain recombines TRBV20-1 with TRBJ2-1, with D maybe TRBD2 (5 bases). CDR1 and CDR2 (germline): DFQATT, SNEGSKA (reference sequence). V lost 6 bases and J lost 6, with 18 bases in between. The CDR3 has 14 amino acids.

The rearrangement links TRBV20-1 to TRBJ2-3; TRBD2 might be the D (5 bases). The CDR3 consists of 11 residues. Per the germline V gene, CDR1 is DFQATT and CDR2 is SNEGSKA (reference sequence). CDR3 in amino acids: CSGEMGDTQYF. For the CDR3, the DNA is TGCAGCGGGGAAATGGGAGATACGCAGTATTTT.

This clonotype came up a few times. The chain couples TRBV5-1 to TRBJ2-5; perhaps TRBD2 as D (6 bases). Trimming removed 2 bases at V and 3 bases at J, with 8 bases between. From germline, CDR1 is SGHRS and CDR2 YFSETQ. The CDR3 loop spans 13 amino acids. The DNA for the CDR3 is TGCGCCAGCAGCTTCGGGGGTAAAGAGACCCAGTACTTC. Protein sequence: CASSFGGKETQYF.

This clonotype was counted at least ten times. The chain joins TRBV20-1 to TRBJ2-7, with 7 bases aligning to TRBD1. V lost 6 bases, J lost 0 bases, and 8 bases stayed unmatched. There are 14 residues in the CDR3. Per germline, CDR1 DFQATT and CDR2 SNEGSKA (reference sequence). The CDR3 is CSAARQGSSYEQYF. The CDR3 DNA reads as TGCAGTGCCGCCAGACAGGGAAGCTCCTACGAGCAGTACTTC.

This clonotype has at least ten counts. This chain links TRBV7-9 with TRBJ2-2; the D gene is possibly TRBD1 (5 bases). V lost 6 bases, J lost 4 bases, and 9 bases lay in between. This CDR3 has 13 residues. Germline V gene data show CDR1 as SEHNR and CDR2 as FQNEAQ (reference sequence). For the CDR3, the DNA is TGTGCCAGCAGTAGGGGTCTCACCGGGGAGCTGTTTTTT. This encodes CASSRGLTGELFF.

This clonotype was recorded at least ten times. This rearrangement joins TRBV2 to TRBJ2-5; D ambiguous. This CDR3 spans 12 amino acids. Germline V gene sequence: CDR1 SNHLY, CDR2 FYNNEI. V lost 5 bases, J lost 5 bases, and 9 bases lay in between. CDR3 sequence (DNA): TGTGCCAGCAGTATGGACGGGGAGACCCAGTACTTC. It is translated as CASSMDGETQYF.

This clonotype has more than one count but fewer than ten. V gene TRBV5-5 combines with J gene TRBJ2-3; the match to TRBD2 covers 12 bases. The CDR3 is 15 residues long. Trimming took 4 bases from V and 6 from J; bases not matched to a gene: 6. Germline values: CDR1 SGHKS, CDR2 YYEKEE (reference sequence). CDR3 coding DNA: TGTGCCAGCAGCCAGACTAGCGGGAGTCCTGATACGCAGTATTTT. This translates into CASSQTSGSPDTQYF.

This clonotype was recorded a few times. The chain links TRBV5-1 to TRBJ2-7; 7 nucleotides align to TRBD1. CDR1 and CDR2 (germline): SGHRS, YFSETQ. Trimming took 2 bases from V and 6 from J; bases not matched to a gene: 5. The CDR3 totals 13 residues. CDR3 protein: CASSFSAGGEQYF. The CDR3 DNA follows: TGCGCCAGCAGCTTTAGTGCAGGGGGCGAGCAGTACTTC.

This clonotype was observed a few times. CDR3 residues: CSALDRGHTDTQYF. The CDR3, as DNA: TGCAGTGCCCTGGACAGGGGGCACACAGATACGCAGTATTTT. The V and J genes are TRBV20-1 and TRBJ2-3; 11 nucleotides match TRBD1. This CDR3 is built from 14 residues. J lost 2 bases, V lost 6 bases, and 4 bases had no gene match. CDR1 and CDR2 (germline): DFQATT, SNEGSKA (reference sequence).

This clonotype was picked up a small number of times. The chain couples TRBV6-1 to TRBJ1-2; tentative D call: TRBD1 (6 bases). Trimming took off 5 bases at V and 7 bases at J, with 14 bases between the two ends. Germline CDR1 is MNHNS and CDR2 is SASEGT. The CDR3 has 13 residues. CDR3 coding DNA: TGTGCCAGCAGTCAGACGGCAGGGGCTGGCTACACCTTC. Residues: CASSQTAGAGYTF.

The genes are TRBV12-3 or TRBV12-4 and TRBJ1-5; D is unresolved. The V gene lost 2 bases and the J gene lost 6 bases, with 5 bases spanning the gap. The CDR3 runs to 12 residues. CDR3 region: CASSLSSQPQHF. DNA for the CDR3: TGTGCCAGCAGTTTATCCTCTCAGCCCCAGCATTTT.

This clonotype has a count of ten or more. The gene calls are TRBV5-6 and TRBJ2-7, with TRBD1 matching 10 bases. Trimming at V came to 1 base and at J to 6 bases, leaving 4 bases not matched to a gene. The CDR3 totals 14 residues. Germline V gives CDR1 SGHDT, CDR2 YYEEEE. DNA for the CDR3: TGTGCCAGCAGCTTGAGGGACAGGGGCCTCGAGCAGTACTTC. It encodes CASSLRDRGLEQYF.

The sample holds a few counts of this clonotype. The chain has TRBV4-3 and TRBJ2-1, with D hard to call. V was trimmed by 7 bases and J by 16 bases, leaving 8 bases between them. The CDR3 runs to 8 residues. Germline CDR1 LGHNA, CDR2 YSLEER. The CDR3 DNA sequence: TGCGCCAGCAATTCCCCATTCTTC. It codes for CASNSPFF.

This clonotype was observed at least ten times. The V and J genes are TRBV7-8 and TRBJ1-1; the D is unclear. CDR1 is SGHVS and CDR2 is FQNEAQ in the germline V gene. With 3 bases removed from V and 4 bases from J, the gap between germline ends came to 9 bases. The CDR3 has 13 residues. In DNA form, the CDR3 reads TGTGCCAGCAGCTTGGGCCAAGGCACTGAAGCTTTCTTT. As protein: CASSLGQGTEAFF.

This clonotype was counted only a few times. The V gene is TRBV5-1, the J gene TRBJ1-1; D unresolved. The CDR3 consists of 14 residues. Per germline, CDR1 SGHRS and CDR2 YFSETQ. Trimming cost V 7 bases and J 1 base, with 14 bases left between them. The CDR3 DNA is TGCGCCAGCGGGCCTCGGGAGGGGAACACTGAAGCTTTCTTT. It codes for CASGPREGNTEAFF.

This clonotype was detected only a few times. The chain recombines TRBV3-1 with TRBJ2-1, with D uncertain. V lost 1 base to trimming and J lost 7 bases, with 8 bases between them. Germline V gene sequence: CDR1 LGHDT, CDR2 YNNKEL (reference sequence). The CDR3 spans 13 residues. CDR3 residues: CASSQVRGNEQFF. In DNA, the CDR3 is TGTGCCAGCAGCCAAGTCCGTGGGAATGAGCAGTTCTTC.

This clonotype was detected many times. This chain uses TRBV7-9 with TRBJ2-5; 9 nucleotides align to TRBD1. The junction had 2 bases not matched to a gene; V was cut back by 4 bases and J by 2 bases. From germline, CDR1 is SEHNR and CDR2 FQNEAQ (reference sequence). The CDR3 runs 14 residues. The DNA for the CDR3 is TGTGCCAGCAGCTCAGGGACAGGGCAAGAGACCCAGTACTTC. It encodes CASSSGTGQETQYF.

This clonotype came up a few times. The chain links TRBV6-1 to TRBJ2-3; 13 bases are shared with TRBD2. The CDR3 is 17 amino acids. Looked up from germline, CDR1 is MNHNS and CDR2 is SASEGT. V dropped 6 bases and J dropped 2; count of bases not matched to a gene: 8. The CDR3 sequence is CASRKGLAGAITDTQYF. DNA of the CDR3: TGTGCCAGCAGAAAAGGACTAGCGGGGGCCATCACAGATACGCAGTATTTT.

This clonotype was detected ten times or more. The chain carries TRBV20-1 and TRBJ1-5; a possible D gene is TRBD1 (6 bases). From germline, CDR1 is DFQATT and CDR2 SNEGSKA (reference sequence). The CDR3 consists of 15 residues. Trimming pared 6 bases from V and 0 bases from J, leaving 15 bases between. For the CDR3, the DNA is TGCAGTGCGGGGACGGACAGATATAGCAATCAGCCCCAGCATTTT. Translating it yields CSAGTDRYSNQPQHF.

The rearrangement links TRBV28 to TRBJ2-7, with 11 bases aligning to TRBD2. Germline CDR1 reads MDHEN; CDR2 reads SYDVKM. The CDR3 loop spans 17 amino acids. J was trimmed by 2 bases and V by 7 bases; bases with no gene match: 13. CDR3 nucleotide sequence: TGTGCCAGCAAGAAAACTAGCGGGAGAAGTGGCGCCTACGAGCAGTACTTC. Translating it yields CASKKTSGRSGAYEQYF.

The table lists this clonotype with a few counts. V gene TRBV6-1 combines with J gene TRBJ2-6, with 9 bases that match TRBD1. J gave up 4 bases and V 6 bases, and 7 bases lay outside the gene matches. Germline CDR1 is MNHNS and CDR2 is SASEGT. CDR3 length: 16 amino acids. The CDR3 DNA sequence: TGTGCCAGCAGAACTGGACAGGGGAGGGGGGCCAACGTCCTGACTTTC. Encoded protein: CASRTGQGRGANVLTF.

The V call is TRBV7-2, the J call TRBJ1-1, with 9 bases aligning to TRBD1. Losses at the gene ends were 6 bases for V and 0 bases for J; bases not matched to a gene: 5. CDR3 length: 15 residues. The germline gives CDR1 SGHTA, CDR2 FQGNSA. CDR3 region: CASSHNRGLNTEAFF. The CDR3 DNA follows: TGTGCCAGCAGTCACAACAGGGGGCTGAACACTGAAGCTTTCTTT.

The chain uses TRBV2 and TRBJ2-2, with D uncertain. Germline assignment: CDR1 SNHLY and CDR2 FYNNEI. This CDR3 is 14 amino acids long. Trimming took 6 bases from V and 3 from J, leaving 11 bases between them. The CDR3 nucleotides are TGTGCCAGCAGGAGTGATGAGCACACCGGGGAGCTGTTTTTT. Its protein product is CASRSDEHTGELFF.